These 22 T cell receptor beta chains came from one sample sequenced in a study of T cell repertoires in cytomegalovirus infection. Antigens of these TCRs are unknown. MiXCR, applied by TCRdb to the reads, yields one record per CDR3 protein. The table lists 370,000 or so distinct CDR3 sequences, just under 35% of them singletons. The sequences come from cultured PBMCs, collected from culture after CMV antigen stimulation. These receptors came from a human donor in good health (CMV status not recorded). Some clones in this sample may be carry-over from other donors' samples.

This clonotype was detected only a few times. The chain uses TRBV6-6 and TRBJ2-1; D gene ambiguous. CDR3 length equals 12 residues. The germline gives CDR1 MNHNY, CDR2 SVGAGI (reference sequence). V gave up 4 bases and J gave up 7 bases, with 8 bases separating them. CDR3 DNA sequence: TGTGCCAGCAGTTCCCGTCCGAATGAGCAGTTCTTC. Encoded protein: CASSSRPNEQFF.

Here the CDR3 reads CASSPGRLRSSSYEQYF. CDR3 in DNA: TGTGCCAGCAGTCCGGGACGGCTGAGATCTAGTTCCTACGAGCAGTACTTC. This chain uses TRBV6-5 with TRBJ2-7; D may be TRBD1 or TRBD2 (5 bases each). This CDR3 is 17 amino acids long. The V and J ends lost 5 bases and 1 base respectively, with 21 bases between them. Per germline, CDR1 MNHEY and CDR2 SVGAGI.

This clonotype was counted a few times. CDR3 DNA: TGTGCCAGCAGCGCCGACAGGGGATCGGGCACAGATACGCAGTATTTT. As protein: CASSADRGSGTDTQYF. This chain connects TRBV7-2 to TRBJ2-3, with 8 bases lining up with TRBD1. This CDR3 is built from 16 residues. V was clipped by 5 bases and J by 1 base; unmatched bases: 8. CDR1 is SGHTA, CDR2 FQGNSA, per germline.

This clonotype was observed a handful of times. This chain links TRBV28 with TRBJ2-7, with 8 bases that match TRBD1. The J segment lost 5 bases and the V segment lost 5 bases, leaving 8 bases of the junction unmatched. CDR1 and CDR2 from the germline V gene are MDHEN and SYDVKM. This CDR3 contains 14 residues. The CDR3 reads CASSPGDRGDEQYF. The CDR3, as DNA: TGTGCCAGCAGTCCCGGAGACAGGGGAGACGAGCAGTACTTC. The full variable domain, with the rest looked up from reference TRBV28 and TRBJ2-7, is DVKVTQSSRYLVKRTGEKVFLECVQDMDHENMFWYRQDPGLGLRLIYFSYDVKMKEKGDIPEGYSVSREKKERFSLILESASTNQTSMYLCASSPGDRGDEQYFGPGTRLTVT.

In its sample, this clonotype was seen many times. This sequence joins TRBV7-2 and TRBJ2-2, with 13 bases identical to TRBD2. In germline, CDR1 is SGHTA, CDR2 FQGNSA. J gave up 2 bases and V 2 bases, and 5 bases lay outside the gene matches. This CDR3 is built from 18 residues. The CDR3 coding sequence is TGTGCCAGCAGCTTACGGACTAGCGGGAGTTCTAACACCGGGGAGCTGTTTTTT. This codes for CASSLRTSGSSNTGELFF.

The gene calls are TRBV6-8 and TRBJ2-2, with 8 bases identical to TRBD2. This CDR3 contains 17 residues. Trimming at V came to 0 bases and at J to 3 bases, leaving 6 bases not matched to a gene. Germline V CDR1 and CDR2: MNHGY, SAAAGT. DNA for the CDR3: TGTGCCAGCAGTTACTCCCCCGGGAGGGCCTACACCGGGGAGCTGTTTTTT. Translating it yields CASSYSPGRAYTGELFF.

J is TRBJ2-1 and V is TRBV14; 9 nucleotides line up with TRBD2. V was clipped by 4 bases and J by 5 bases; unmatched bases: 21. Germline CDR1 is SGHDN and CDR2 is FVKESK. The CDR3 has 20 residues. The CDR3 coding sequence is TGTGCCAGCAGCCGGGAAAGGAGCGGGAGGACCAACTATTTTAACAATGAGCAGTTCTTC. This translates into CASSRERSGRTNYFNNEQFF. The full variable domain, completed using reference TRBV14 and TRBJ2-1, is EAGVTQFPSHSVIEKGQTVTLRCDPISGHDNLYWYRRVMGKEIKFLLHFVKESKQDESGMPNNRFLAERTGGTYSTLKVQPAELEDSGVYFCASSRERSGRTNYFNNEQFFGPGTRLTVL.

The chain carries TRBV20-1 and TRBJ2-1, with D perhaps TRBD2 (5 bases). This CDR3 contains 13 residues. Germline CDR1 is DFQATT and CDR2 is SNEGSKA (reference sequence). Trimming stripped 2 bases from V and 6 bases from J, with 11 bases between. The CDR3: CSARPGVSNEQFF. The CDR3 DNA reads as TGCAGTGCTAGACCCGGGGTGTCCAATGAGCAGTTCTTC.

The CDR3 is CSARDGTGATLKETQYF. DNA of the CDR3: TGCAGTGCTAGAGATGGGACCGGGGCTACATTAAAAGAGACCCAGTACTTC. The rearrangement uses TRBV20-1 and TRBJ2-5; either TRBD1 or TRBD2 may fit D (5 bases each). Germline V CDR1 and CDR2: DFQATT, SNEGSKA (reference sequence). Trimming cost V 0 bases and J 3 bases, with 20 bases left between them. The CDR3 is 17 amino acids.

The chain couples TRBV6-2 or TRBV6-3 to TRBJ2-7; 9 bases map to TRBD1. The V gene end was trimmed by 6 bases and the J gene end by 4 bases; junction bases not matched to a gene: 4. The CDR3 is made up of 13 amino acids. The germline V gene has CDR1 MNHEY and CDR2 SVGEGT. The CDR3 region is CASRRQGVYEQYV. For the CDR3, the DNA is TGTGCCAGCAGGCGACAGGGGGTTTACGAGCAGTACGTC.

J is TRBJ2-7 and V is TRBV3-1; no definite D call. The germline V gene encodes CDR1 LGHDT and CDR2 YNNKEL (reference sequence). The CDR3 contains 14 residues. V lost 7 bases, J lost 3 bases, and 16 bases lay in between. The CDR3 is CASKRDVGYYEQYV. The DNA of the CDR3 is TGTGCCAGCAAGAGAGACGTAGGCTACTACGAGCAGTACGTC.

The rearrangement links TRBV6-1 to TRBJ1-1; D not certain. From germline, CDR1 is MNHNS and CDR2 SASEGT. Trimming took off 0 bases at V and 2 bases at J, with 7 bases between the two ends. The CDR3 contains 14 residues. CDR3 sequence: CASSEANSNTEAFF. CDR3 in DNA: TGTGCCAGCAGTGAAGCCAACAGTAACACTGAAGCTTTCTTT.

The table lists this clonotype with a few counts. V and J are TRBV4-3 and TRBJ2-1; the D is unclear. Per germline, CDR1 LGHNA and CDR2 YSLEER. CDR3 length: 15 residues. Between the trimmed V and J ends, which lost 4 bases and 1 base, there was a span of 11 bases. CDR3 amino acids: CASSPEGPSYNEQFF. The CDR3 coding sequence is TGCGCCAGCAGCCCGGAAGGGCCGTCCTACAATGAGCAGTTCTTC.

There are many counts of this clonotype. This chain joins TRBV20-1 and TRBJ2-5; TRBD2 matches at 12 bases. Losses at the gene ends were 3 bases for V and 4 bases for J; bases not matched to a gene: 6. The CDR3 is made up of 15 amino acids. Germline lookup yields CDR1 DFQATT and CDR2 SNEGSKA (reference sequence). DNA for the CDR3: TGCAGTGCTAGCCTGACTAGCGGGAGAGGAGAGACCCAGTACTTC. It encodes CSASLTSGRGETQYF.

This clonotype has a handful of counts. This rearrangement joins TRBV4-1 to TRBJ2-2; D not certain. The CDR3 runs to 15 residues. The germline gives CDR1 MGHRA, CDR2 YSYEKL. V lost 1 base and J lost 4, with 10 bases in between. CDR3: CASSQVARFTGELFF. As DNA, the CDR3 is TGCGCCAGCAGCCAAGTTGCCAGGTTCACCGGGGAGCTGTTTTTT.

The sample holds a few counts of this clonotype. The chain combines TRBV6-1 with TRBJ2-7; 10 bases map to TRBD1. The J segment lost 5 bases and the V segment lost 5 bases, leaving 6 bases of the junction unmatched. The V gene's germline CDR1 is MNHNS and CDR2 SASEGT. This CDR3 is 14 amino acids long. CDR3 residues: CASSPGTGVHEQYV. The CDR3, as DNA: TGTGCCAGCAGTCCCGGGACAGGGGTCCACGAGCAGTACGTC.

This clonotype has just a few counts. The chain joins TRBV15 to TRBJ1-5; D not certain. Trimming took off 0 bases at V and 7 bases at J, with 4 bases between the two ends. This CDR3 is 12 amino acids long. CDR1 and CDR2 (germline): LNHNV, YYDKDF (reference sequence). This CDR3 reads CATSRDVQPQHF. The CDR3 DNA is TGTGCCACCAGCAGAGATGTACAGCCCCAGCATTTT.

The chain is built from TRBV6-6 and TRBJ1-3; D perhaps matches TRBD1 (5 bases). Trimming shortened V by 6 bases and J by 0 bases, and 12 bases separated the two germline ends. The CDR3 has 15 amino acids. Germline V CDR1 and CDR2: MNHNY, SVGAGI (reference sequence). The CDR3 nucleotides read TGTGCCAGCAGACCACCGGGACGCTCTGGAAACACCATATATTTT. Translated, it gives CASRPPGRSGNTIYF.

This chain uses TRBV4-3 with TRBJ2-7, with 8 bases fitting TRBD1. The germline gives CDR1 LGHNA, CDR2 YSLEER. V shed 4 bases and J 6 bases; nucleotides not matched to a gene: 8. The CDR3 runs to 14 residues. The DNA of the CDR3 is TGCGCCAGCAGCCGAGGACAGGGTTCCGGCGAGCAGTACTTC. This sequence encodes CASSRGQGSGEQYF.

The V gene is TRBV5-6, the J gene TRBJ2-7, with D possibly TRBD1 on 6 matching bases. The V gene lost 2 bases and the J gene lost 3 bases, with 9 bases spanning the gap. The CDR3 has 13 residues. Germline values: CDR1 SGHDT, CDR2 YYEEEE. Here the CDR3 reads CASSFARGYEQYF. The DNA for the CDR3 is TGTGCCAGCAGCTTCGCCAGGGGCTACGAGCAGTACTTC.

The J gene is TRBJ1-4, the V gene TRBV11-2; a possible D gene is TRBD1 (5 bases). V lost 2 bases and J 7 bases, leaving 14 bases between the germline ends. Looked up from germline, CDR1 is SGHAT and CDR2 is FQNNGV. The CDR3 has 15 amino acids. CDR3 DNA sequence: TGTGCCAGCAGCTTATCGGGACTGCCAGGTGAAAAACTGTTTTTT. It translates to CASSLSGLPGEKLFF.

At least ten counts were recorded for this clonotype. CDR3 nucleotides: TGTGCCAGCAGCCGGCTAGGGGCTAATTCACCCCTCCACTTT. Amino acids: CASSRLGANSPLHF. The chain couples TRBV7-8 to TRBJ1-6; a weak D match, TRBD1 (5 bases). From germline, CDR1 is SGHVS and CDR2 FQNEAQ. Trimming pared 5 bases from V and 6 bases from J, leaving 11 bases between. CDR3 size: 14 residues.